This TCR beta chain was sequenced for a study of beta chain features in type 1 diabetes. Looking at the study overall: Age and gender were similar between patients and healthy donors, as were cell yields. Across the samples, over 85 million sorted cells were examined in total. Study-wide findings and caveats: Insertion counts at VDJ junctions were lower in type 1 diabetes patients, who also showed more deletions there.

As for this clone: Its antigen is undetermined.

Germline CDR1 SSHAT, CDR2 FNYEAQ (reference sequence). V lost 3 bases to trimming and J lost 2 bases, with 7 bases between them. This CDR3 is 14 amino acids long. Central memory, naive, regulatory and stem cell-like memory CD4+ cells were sorted by CD45RO/CCR7/CD25/CD127/CD95/CD27. Expressed TCRB transcripts were sequenced because the isolated RNA had all been reverse transcribed beforehand. Assay: immunoSEQ multiplex PCR; the TCRdb copy retains only in-frame clones and omits some. The repertoire has 330,000 or so clones, approximately 15% of them found once; the top ten carry approximately 6.7%. This receptor was identified in a man aged 25 to 45 in good health. Sequencing input: central memory CD4+ T cells from blood. The chain couples TRBV7-7 to TRBJ2-2; D gene unclear. CDR3 loop: CASSLGFNTGELFF. In DNA, the CDR3 is TGTGCCAGCAGCTTGGGGTTCAACACCGGGGAGCTGTTTTTT.